The rows below give T cell receptor beta chains drawn from one sample of a study of blood T cell repertoires in COVID-19. Profiling relied on immunoSEQ multiplex PCR, and the TCRdb table lists in-frame clones only, not all of them. The sample carries 200,000 to 250,000 clones, roughly 88% recorded once. The sample was PBMCs or T cells enriched from blood (not recorded which). These receptor sequences come from a woman between 25 and 40 years old who had been exposed to COVID-19. CDR3s leave out the opening cysteine and the closing phenylalanine or tryptophan.

J: TRBJ2-3
V: TRBV19
CDR3: ASSTGEGLDTQY

J: TRBJ2-7
V: TRBV5-1
CDR3: ASSFHERGSEQY

J: TRBJ1-6
V: TRBV5-4
CDR3: ASSLEVESPLH

J: TRBJ2-1
V: TRBV18
CDR3: ASSLTPSYNEQF

J: TRBJ2-3
V: TRBV5-5
CDR3: ASSLAGQSTDTQY

J: TRBJ2-2
V: TRBV21-1
CDR3: ASSKAGVRVGLAGNTGELF

J: TRBJ1-2
V: TRBV5-1
CDR3: ASSLDLGQAYGYT

J: TRBJ2-5
V: TRBV7-6
CDR3: ASSHSGGETQY

J: TRBJ2-3
V: TRBV29-1
CDR3: SVINDRAQY

J: TRBJ2-1
V: TRBV4-2
CDR3: ASSHEGSGALYNEQF

J: TRBJ2-5
V: TRBV27
CDR3: ASRGIAGIQETQY

J: TRBJ2-5
V: TRBV28
CDR3: ASSLGGDGRQTQY

J: TRBJ2-7
V: TRBV19
CDR3: ASSFSGTGMYEQY

J: TRBJ1-3
V: TRBV11-2
CDR3: ASSSVRGSSGNTIY

J: TRBJ2-3
V: TRBV7-9
CDR3: ASSLGLAGEGADTQY

J: TRBJ1-5
V: TRBV11-2
CDR3: ASSLRRAVHSNQPQH

J: TRBJ1-3
V: TRBV28
CDR3: ASSTSGGISGNTIY

J: TRBJ1-2
V: TRBV5-1
CDR3: ASSPRQGIGYGYT

J: TRBJ1-5
V: TRBV4-1
CDR3: ASSQSASGGSGPQH

J: TRBJ1-2
V: TRBV29-1
CDR3: SVSNSAYGYT

J: TRBJ1-3
V: TRBV11-2
CDR3: ASSRDLGVFYGNTIY

J: TRBJ2-7
V: TRBV2
CDR3: ASNGGVSDEQY

J: TRBJ1-2
V: TRBV28
CDR3: ASSGMTVLAYGYT

J: TRBJ1-3
V: TRBV29-1
CDR3: SVTGLYSGNTIY

J: TRBJ2-3
V: TRBV30
CDR3: AFSLADTQY

J: TRBJ1-6
V: TRBV5-1
CDR3: ASSIGQGKGSPLH

J: TRBJ2-1
V: TRBV12-3/TRBV12-4
CDR3: ASSRGKNNEQF

J: TRBJ2-1
V: TRBV19
CDR3: ARTRSSYNEQF

J: TRBJ2-3
V: TRBV9
CDR3: ASSPRGRASTDTQY

J: TRBJ1-1
V: TRBV9
CDR3: ASSVVDGGGTEAF

J: TRBJ1-5
V: TRBV18
CDR3: ASSLTGTNQPQH

J: TRBJ2-3
V: TRBV5-6
CDR3: ASSSLTSGRTDTQY

J: TRBJ2-5
V: TRBV11-3
CDR3: ASSSVSHSGRPETQY

J: TRBJ2-5
V: TRBV9
CDR3: ASSWTSGSETQY

J: TRBJ2-2
V: TRBV5-1
CDR3: ASSLTRLNTGELF

J: TRBJ2-2
V: TRBV5-1
CDR3: ASSPFGASGRPGRNTGELF